The rows below give T cell receptor beta chains drawn from one sample of a study of CD8+ T cells in alopecia areata. Using immunoSEQ multiplex PCR, the repertoire was profiled, and TCRdb retains in-frame clones only, with some absent. The data contain about 190,000 clones, 60% of them singletons. Sample: CD4+ T cells sorted from blood, taken at week 24, from a patient treated with tofacitinib. Receptors were obtained from a human donor with alopecia areata. CDR3s include the opening cysteine and the closing phenylalanine or tryptophan. A D gene is named only where the DNA matches it firmly. Where a row states a size, it is once, few, many or the class of an expanded clone; other rows omit it.

D: -; J: TRBJ2-3; size: -; V: TRBV21-1; DNA: TGTGCCAGGTCCACAGATACGCAGTATTTT; CDR3: CARSTDTQYF
D: TRBD2; J: TRBJ2-1; size: -; V: TRBV7-2; DNA: TGTGCCAGCAGCTTAAGCATGACTAGCGGGCTCGGGGAGCAGTTCTTC; CDR3: CASSLSMTSGLGEQFF
D: -; J: TRBJ2-7; size: -; V: TRBV25-1; DNA: TGTGCCAGCAGTGAATATTCAGGGGGGACCTACGAGCAGTACTTC; CDR3: CASSEYSGGTYEQYF
D: -; J: TRBJ1-5; size: -; V: TRBV6-4; DNA: TGTGCCAGCAGTGAGGCGATCGGTGGGCCCCAGCATTTT; CDR3: CASSEAIGGPQHF
D: TRBD2; J: TRBJ2-3; size: once; V: TRBV11-3; DNA: TGTGCCAGCAGCCGCGGACTAGCGGGGGTGGGCACAGATACGCAGTATTTT; CDR3: CASSRGLAGVGTDTQYF
D: -; J: TRBJ1-6; size: -; V: TRBV11-3; DNA: TGTGCCAGCAGCCCGAACATACTATCACCCCTCCACTTT; CDR3: CASSPNILSPLHF
D: TRBD1; J: TRBJ2-1; size: -; V: TRBV29-1; DNA: TGCAGCGTTGTGGGACAGACGGGATACAATGAGCAGTTCTTC; CDR3: CSVVGQTGYNEQFF
D: -; J: TRBJ2-5; size: -; V: TRBV30; DNA: TGTGCCTGGGAGAGAGACCAAGAGACCCAGTACTTC; CDR3: CAWERDQETQYF
D: -; J: TRBJ1-5; size: once; V: TRBV27; DNA: TGTGCCAGCAGTCTAGAGGCAGGGTGGGCCCAGCATTTT; CDR3: CASSLEAGWAQHF
D: -; J: TRBJ2-1; size: -; V: TRBV29-1; DNA: TGCAGCGTGGGAAGCATAAAGGAGCAGTTCTTC; CDR3: CSVGSIKEQFF
D: -; J: TRBJ2-1; size: few; V: TRBV4-1; DNA: TGCGCCAGCAGCCAAGATCGAGTGCGTCATGAGCAGTTCTTC; CDR3: CASSQDRVRHEQFF
D: -; J: TRBJ1-4; size: -; V: TRBV30; DNA: TGTGCCTGGAGTGGGAGGGACCGAGTGAATTCCTGGTCTGAAAAACTGTTTTTT; CDR3: CAWSGRDRVNSWSEKLFF
D: -; J: TRBJ1-1; size: -; V: TRBV29-1; DNA: TGCAGCGTTGAAGCTCGAACAGGGAACACTGAAGCTTTCTTT; CDR3: CSVEARTGNTEAFF
D: -; J: TRBJ2-1; size: -; V: TRBV29-1; DNA: TGCAGCGGGAATAGGGGTGTTTCCTACAATGAGCAGTTCTTC; CDR3: CSGNRGVSYNEQFF
D: -; J: TRBJ2-7; size: few; V: TRBV20-1; DNA: TGCAGTGCTGGCCTTGGCGAGCAGTACTTC; CDR3: CSAGLGEQYF
D: TRBD1; J: TRBJ2-5; size: -; V: TRBV5-5; DNA: TGTGCCAGCAGCAAGCGGACAGGCCTACAAGAGACCCAGTACTTC; CDR3: CASSKRTGLQETQYF
D: -; J: TRBJ1-1; size: -; V: TRBV5-6; DNA: TGTGCCAGCAGCTGGGGGATCCATAAGAACACTGAAGCTTTCTTT; CDR3: CASSWGIHKNTEAFF
D: -; J: TRBJ1-2; size: -; V: TRBV18; DNA: TGTGCCAGCTCACCGAGGGACCGACGACATGGCTACACCTTC; CDR3: CASSPRDRRHGYTF
D: TRBD2; J: TRBJ2-5; size: once; V: TRBV6-5; DNA: TGTGCCAGCGCAGGACTAGCGGAGACCCAGTACTTC; CDR3: CASAGLAETQYF
D: -; J: TRBJ1-2; size: -; V: TRBV29-1; DNA: TGCAGCGTTGATTTAGGGGAGAGGGGTGGCTACACCTTC; CDR3: CSVDLGERGGYTF
D: -; J: TRBJ1-1; size: -; V: TRBV28; DNA: TGTGCCAGCGTGGAACAGAACACTGAAGCTTTCTTT; CDR3: CASVEQNTEAFF
D: -; J: TRBJ2-5; size: -; V: TRBV5-1; DNA: TGCGCCAGCAGCTTGTGGCCCACGGGAGAGACCCAGTACTTC; CDR3: CASSLWPTGETQYF
D: -; J: TRBJ2-7; size: once; V: TRBV25-1; DNA: TGTGCCAGCAGTGATACCTACGAGCAGTACTTC; CDR3: CASSDTYEQYF
D: -; J: TRBJ1-5; size: -; V: TRBV18; DNA: TGTGCCAGCTCACCACGTTTCTGGGTCGAAGGCAATCAGCCCCAGCATTTT; CDR3: CASSPRFWVEGNQPQHF
D: -; J: TRBJ2-1; size: -; V: TRBV14; DNA: TGTGCCAGCAGCCAACGGTCCCGGCATGAGCAGTTCTTC; CDR3: CASSQRSRHEQFF
D: -; J: TRBJ2-3; size: few; V: TRBV29-1; DNA: TGCAGCGTTGCAAGGGCCCTCACAGATACGCAGTATTTT; CDR3: CSVARALTDTQYF
D: -; J: TRBJ1-1; size: -; V: TRBV29-1; DNA: TGCAGCGCCGACCAGGGACTATTTTTGGAAGCTTTCTTT; CDR3: CSADQGLFLEAFF
D: -; J: TRBJ2-5; size: -; V: TRBV30; DNA: TGTGCCTGGGGGGTAGGGTCCCAAGAGACCCAGTACTTC; CDR3: CAWGVGSQETQYF
D: -; J: TRBJ1-6; size: -; V: TRBV4-3; DNA: TGCGCCAGCAGCCAAGACCTTGTTAATTCACCCCTCCACTTT; CDR3: CASSQDLVNSPLHF
D: -; J: TRBJ2-7; size: few; V: TRBV30; DNA: TGTGCCACCAGCTTAGGGAACTACGAGCAGTACTTC; CDR3: CATSLGNYEQYF
D: -; J: TRBJ2-1; size: once; V: TRBV29-1; DNA: TGCAGCGTTTTAGCTGGCAGCTCCTACAATGAGCAGTTCTTC; CDR3: CSVLAGSSYNEQFF
D: TRBD1; J: TRBJ2-2; size: -; V: TRBV13; DNA: TGTGCCAGCAGCTTTCGACAGGGGGCAGCTGGGGAGCTGTTTTTT; CDR3: CASSFRQGAAGELFF
D: -; J: TRBJ2-7; size: -; V: TRBV23-1; DNA: TGCGGCTACTATCTTTTGGGGCAGAGGGGCGAGCAGTACTTC; CDR3: CGYYLLGQRGEQYF
D: -; J: TRBJ1-2; size: -; V: TRBV19; DNA: TGTGCCAGTAATTTGAGGTTGACAGAATCTTATGGCTACACCTTC; CDR3: CASNLRLTESYGYTF
D: TRBD1; J: TRBJ2-7; size: -; V: TRBV5-1; DNA: TGCGCCAGCAGACGGGACAGCTACGAGCAGTACTTC; CDR3: CASRRDSYEQYF
D: TRBD2; J: TRBJ2-3; size: -; V: TRBV7-8; DNA: TGTGCCAGCAGCCTATCAGCGGGGGGCACAGATACGCAGTATTTT; CDR3: CASSLSAGGTDTQYF
D: -; J: TRBJ1-1; size: -; V: TRBV6-5; DNA: TGTGCCAGCAGTTACGGGTTCGGAACTGAAGCTTTCTTT; CDR3: CASSYGFGTEAFF
D: -; J: TRBJ2-3; size: few; V: TRBV2; DNA: TGTGCCAGTCGTCCCGGACAGCGTACAGATACGCAGTATTTT; CDR3: CASRPGQRTDTQYF
D: TRBD2; J: TRBJ2-7; size: -; V: TRBV5-1; DNA: TGCGCCAGCAGCTCTGGACTAGCGCCCAGCGAGCAGTACTTC; CDR3: CASSSGLAPSEQYF
D: -; J: TRBJ1-5; size: -; V: TRBV30; DNA: TGTGCCTGGAGTCCCCAGGGCAATCAGCCCCAGCATTTT; CDR3: CAWSPQGNQPQHF
D: TRBD2; J: TRBJ2-3; size: -; V: TRBV9; DNA: TGTGCCAGCAGCACTAGCGGGGGATCTACAGATACGCAGTATTTT; CDR3: CASSTSGGSTDTQYF
D: -; J: TRBJ1-6; size: -; V: TRBV5-4; DNA: TGTGCCAGCAGCCGGGACCCTACAGGGATTAATTCACCCCTCCACTTT; CDR3: CASSRDPTGINSPLHF